These 2 T cell receptor beta chains originate from one sample sequenced in a study of T cell repertoires in cytomegalovirus infection. TCRdb passed the reads through MiXCR, listing each CDR3 protein once. Here the sample spans about 920,000 distinct CDR3 sequences, approximately 31% being singletons. Antigens for these TCRs are unknown. The sequencing used cultured CD8+ T cells from PBMCs, collected from culture after CMV antigen stimulation. The receptors were gathered from a human donor in good health (CMV status not recorded). Some clones in this sample may be carry-over from other donors' samples.

This clonotype has just a few counts. The chain couples TRBV5-8 to TRBJ1-5; no definite D call. The CDR3 has 13 amino acids. Germline lookup yields CDR1 SGHTS and CDR2 YDEGEE. Trimming stripped 4 bases from V and 6 bases from J, with 11 bases between. CDR3 sequence reads: CASSGRTIQPQHF. CDR3 nucleotide sequence: TGTGCCAGCAGCGGGCGGACTATTCAGCCCCAGCATTTT.

This clonotype was observed a few times. This rearrangement joins TRBV12-3 or TRBV12-4 to TRBJ2-3; TRBD2 aligns across 14 bases. V gave up 3 bases and J gave up 0 bases; unmatched junction bases: 2. CDR3 length: 17 amino acids. The CDR3 DNA reads as TGTGCCAGCAGTTTGACTAGCGGGGGGGTTAGCACAGATACGCAGTATTTT. This sequence encodes CASSLTSGGVSTDTQYF.